One sample yielded the 20 T cell receptor beta chains listed below, sequenced in a study of control samples from healthy donors and cancer patients. Method: immunoSEQ multiplex PCR; TCRdb's copy keeps in-frame clones and lacks some. The repertoire holds some 110,000 clones, 85% to 90% seen once, with about 2.5% in the top ten. The specimen sequenced was blood. The origin of the receptors is a woman aged 70-85 years in good health.

This rearrangement joins TRBV5-4 to TRBJ1-2; TRBD1 aligns across 9 bases. The trim removed 4 bases at V and 8 bases at J, leaving 9 bases unmatched. The CDR3 length is 14 residues. Germline V gives CDR1 SGHNT, CDR2 YYREEE (reference sequence). CDR3 amino acids: CASSGGQGMRGYTF. The CDR3 region has the DNA TGTGCCAGCAGCGGTGGACAGGGGATGAGGGGCTACACCTTC.

The chain couples TRBV3-1 (or the pseudogene TRBV3-2) to TRBJ2-5, with a weak D call TRBD2 (6 bases). This CDR3 spans 13 amino acids. V lost 6 bases to trimming and J lost 5 bases, with 13 bases between them. Per germline, CDR1 LGHDT and CDR2 YNNKEL (reference sequence). The CDR3 bases are TGTGCCAGCAGAACGGGGGAGGAGGAGACCCAGTACTTC. Its translation is CASRTGEEETQYF.

Only a few counts were recorded for this clone. The V and J genes are TRBV2 and TRBJ1-4; D unclear. Trimming took 8 bases from V and 2 from J, leaving 9 bases between them. The CDR3 loop spans 13 amino acids. Per the germline V gene, CDR1 is SNHLY and CDR2 is FYNNEI. The DNA of the CDR3 is TGTGCCAGCGTGGGCTTGACTAATGAAAAACTGTTTTTT. Translation gives CASVGLTNEKLFF.

The chain carries TRBV19 and TRBJ2-3; TRBD2 is a possible D gene (6 bases). This CDR3 comprises 13 residues. Germline assignment: CDR1 LNHDA and CDR2 SQIVND (reference sequence). Trimming stripped 5 bases from V and 0 bases from J, with 6 bases between. CDR3 sequence reads: CASSAGSTDTQYF. The DNA for the CDR3 is TGTGCCAGTAGTGCGGGGAGCACAGATACGCAGTATTTT.

The chain employs TRBV29-1 and TRBJ1-1, with D possibly being TRBD1 (6 bases). The germline gives CDR1 SQVTM, CDR2 ANQGSEA. V lost 5 bases to trimming and J lost 1 base, with 11 bases between them. This CDR3 is built from 13 residues. In DNA form, the CDR3 reads TGCAGCGTTAGACAGGACCCGAACACTGAAGCTTTCTTT. It codes for CSVRQDPNTEAFF.

The chain couples TRBV3-1 (or the pseudogene TRBV3-2) to TRBJ2-5; 7 nucleotides line up with TRBD2. The CDR3 length is 14 residues. Germline CDR1 LGHDT, CDR2 YNNKEL (reference sequence). Trimming took 4 bases from V and 5 from J; bases not matched to a gene: 7. CDR3 region: CASSPRDYGETQYF. The CDR3, as DNA: TGTGCCAGCAGCCCCCGGGACTACGGGGAGACCCAGTACTTC.

The genes are TRBV6-6 and TRBJ1-6, with a tentative D call TRBD1 (5 bases). The V gene lost 6 bases and the J gene lost 13 bases, with 13 bases spanning the gap. The CDR3 has 12 residues. The germline gives CDR1 MNHNY, CDR2 SVGAGI (reference sequence). CDR3 loop: CASRTGDFPLHF. The CDR3 nucleotides are TGTGCCAGCAGGACGGGGGACTTTCCCCTCCACTTT.

The chain has TRBV3-1 (or the pseudogene TRBV3-2) and TRBJ2-1; no reliable D call. The V end lost 4 bases, the J end lost 3 bases, and 4 bases lay between the germline ends. Germline CDR1 LGHDT, CDR2 YNNKEL (reference sequence). This CDR3 spans 12 amino acids. CDR3 nucleotide sequence: TGTGCCAGCAGCCGCGACTACAATGAGCAGTTCTTC. This codes for CASSRDYNEQFF.

The chain has TRBV5-1 and TRBJ2-5, with a weak D call TRBD1 (5 bases). This CDR3 is built from 15 residues. The V gene's germline CDR1 is SGHRS and CDR2 YFSETQ. V was clipped by 4 bases and J by 1 base, with 14 bases between them. CDR3 sequence reads: CASSPNAQGQETQYF. The DNA of the CDR3 is TGCGCCAGCAGCCCCAACGCGCAGGGCCAAGAGACCCAGTACTTC.

In this sample, this clone turned up once. V gene TRBV2 combines with J gene TRBJ1-4, with a weak D call TRBD1 (5 bases). The CDR3 sequence is 13 residues long. Trimming removed 3 bases from V and 8 bases from J, with 10 bases in between. Germline assignment: CDR1 SNHLY and CDR2 FYNNEI. CDR3 coding DNA: TGTGCCAGCAGTGAGGGGGTTCCCGAAAAACTGTTTTTT. Translating it yields CASSEGVPEKLFF.

The J gene is TRBJ1-6, the V gene TRBV6-1; D remains ambiguous. The germline gives CDR1 MNHNS, CDR2 SASEGT. The V end lost 2 bases, the J end lost 14 bases, and 10 bases lay between the germline ends. The CDR3 totals 12 residues. The CDR3: CASSEKGWALHF. CDR3 coding DNA: TGTGCCAGCAGTGAAAAGGGCTGGGCCCTCCACTTT.

The J gene is TRBJ1-1, the V gene TRBV27, with D maybe TRBD1 (5 bases). Between the trimmed V and J ends, which lost 3 bases and 2 bases, there was a span of 25 bases. Germline V gives CDR1 MNHEY, CDR2 SMNVEV (reference sequence). The CDR3 is 19 amino acids. CDR3 sequence (DNA): TGTGCCAGCAGTTTTAAGAGAACGTTTGGGGCAGGCCTCAACACTGAAGCTTTCTTT. This sequence encodes CASSFKRTFGAGLNTEAFF.

V and J are TRBV7-2 and TRBJ2-3; unclear D gene. V lost 5 bases, J lost 0 bases, and 6 bases lay in between. From germline, CDR1 is SGHTA and CDR2 FQGNSA. CDR3 length equals 13 residues. This chain's CDR3 is CASSPPSTDTQYF. CDR3 DNA sequence: TGTGCCAGCAGCCCCCCTAGCACAGATACGCAGTATTTT. Drawing the rest from reference TRBV7-2 and TRBJ2-3, the complete variable domain is GAGVSQSPSNKVTEKGKDVELRCDPISGHTALYWYRQSLGQGLEFLIYFQGNSAPDKSGLPSDRFSAERTGGSVSTLTIQRTQQEDSAVYLCASSPPSTDTQYFGPGTRLTVL.

The chain links TRBV6-5 to TRBJ2-5, with TRBD2 as a possible D gene (5 bases). Deletions cut 0 bases from V and 5 bases from J, with 7 bases between. Germline-derived CDR1 and CDR2 are MNHEY and SVGAGI. The CDR3 loop spans 13 amino acids. CDR3 in amino acids: CASSYSRAETQYF. CDR3 DNA: TGTGCCAGCAGTTACTCGAGGGCCGAGACCCAGTACTTC.

This chain connects TRBV6-5 to TRBJ1-2; D is possibly TRBD1 (6 bases). CDR1 and CDR2 from the germline V gene are MNHEY and SVGAGI. V lost 6 bases, J lost 7 bases, and 12 bases lay in between. This CDR3 contains 12 residues. Here the CDR3 DNA reads TGTGCCAGCAGGCAAACAGGGTTTGGCTACACCTTC. This sequence encodes CASRQTGFGYTF.

The rearrangement uses TRBV5-6 and TRBJ1-2; TRBD1 matches at 12 bases. With V trimmed by 1 base and J by 6 bases, 4 bases remained unmatched. The germline gives CDR1 SGHDT, CDR2 YYEEEE. The CDR3 is 15 amino acids. The CDR3 DNA reads TGTGCCAGCAGCTTGTCGGGACAGGGGGCGAATGGCTACACCTTC. This encodes CASSLSGQGANGYTF. Variable domain in full (rest from reference TRBV5-6 and TRBJ1-2): DAGVTQSPTHLIKTRGQQVTLRCSPKSGHDTVSWYQQALGQGPQFIFQYYEEEERQRGNFPDRFSGHQFPNYSSELNVNALLLGDSALYLCASSLSGQGANGYTFGSGTRLTVV.

J is TRBJ2-3 and V is TRBV7-8; D uncertain. The CDR3 consists of 16 residues. Trimming removed 2 bases from V and 0 bases from J, with 12 bases in between. Germline V CDR1 and CDR2: SGHVS, FQNEAQ. CDR3 nucleotides: TGTGCCAGCAGCTTAAGTAGGTTTTCTAGCACAGATACGCAGTATTTT. This translates into CASSLSRFSSTDTQYF.

The chain recombines TRBV5-1 with TRBJ1-5; 7 positions agree with TRBD1. Trimming cost V 0 bases and J 5 bases; bases outside gene matches: 5. The CDR3 sequence is 15 residues long. Germline V gene data show CDR1 as SGHRS and CDR2 as YFSETQ. The DNA of the CDR3 is TGCGCCAGCAGCTTGGATGGGGACAGCTATCAGCCCCAGCATTTT. Its translation: CASSLDGDSYQPQHF.

This clone was picked up one time. The rearrangement joins TRBV24-1 to TRBJ2-1; D is possibly TRBD1 (5 bases). Deletions cut 3 bases from V and 7 bases from J, with 15 bases between. This CDR3 spans 15 amino acids. Germline CDR1 is KGHDR and CDR2 is SFDVKD. The CDR3 region is CATSDPRAGLNEQFF. The CDR3 nucleotides read TGTGCCACCAGTGATCCCAGGGCAGGGCTAAATGAGCAGTTCTTC.

The chain joins TRBV7-9 to TRBJ1-1; D remains unclear. V was trimmed by 6 bases and J by 1 base, leaving 6 bases between them. Germline lookup yields CDR1 SEHNR and CDR2 FQNEAQ (reference sequence). This CDR3 is built from 12 residues. The CDR3 sequence is CASRYTNTEAFF. The CDR3 region has the DNA TGTGCCAGCAGATATACGAACACTGAAGCTTTCTTT.